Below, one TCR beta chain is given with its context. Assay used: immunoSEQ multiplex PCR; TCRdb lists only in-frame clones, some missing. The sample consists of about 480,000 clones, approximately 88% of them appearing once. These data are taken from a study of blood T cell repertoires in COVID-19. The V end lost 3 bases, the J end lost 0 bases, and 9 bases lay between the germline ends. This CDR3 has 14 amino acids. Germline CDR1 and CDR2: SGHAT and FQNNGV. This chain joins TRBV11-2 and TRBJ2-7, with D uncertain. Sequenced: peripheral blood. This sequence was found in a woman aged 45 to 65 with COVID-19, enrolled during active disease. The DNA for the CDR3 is TGTGCCAGCAGCTTTGAGGTCGCCTCCTACGAGCAGTACTTC. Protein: CASSFEVASYEQYF.